This T cell receptor beta chain originates from a study of cytomegalovirus exposure and HLA in healthy donors. Findings and limits, study-wide: Cytomegalovirus status was reportedly diagnosed by the classifier with high specificity and sensitivity.

Concerning this clone: The antigen is undetermined.

This CDR3 has 15 residues. Looked up from germline, CDR1 is SGDLS and CDR2 is YYNGEE. V was pared by 4 bases and J by 8 bases, with 18 bases between. 60 Vbeta and 13 Jbeta primers were used in PCR. TCRdb's copy holds only in-frame clones and misses some; the assay was immunoSEQ multiplex PCR. The data show about 100,000 clones, roughly 88% seen once. The V and J genes are TRBV9 and TRBJ2-2; D unresolved. This TCR was sampled from a woman aged 18 to 35 in good health and CMV-seronegative. Sample: PBMCs. For the CDR3, the DNA is TGTGCCAGCAGCCCCACACTTACGGGTCCAGGGGAGCTGTTTTTT. Translation: CASSPTLTGPGELFF.